These T cell receptor beta chains were read from a single sample in a study of cytomegalovirus exposure and HLA in healthy donors. Profiled with immunoSEQ multiplex PCR; TCRdb holds only in-frame clones, not every one. The sample holds fewer than 300,000 clones, 80% to 90% seen once. Sequenced: PBMCs. Receptors were obtained from a man aged 40-49 years in good health and CMV-seropositive. Each CDR3 is given without its conserved first and last residue.

TRBJ1-2	TRBV7-9	14	SSSTPIPGQGYGYT
TRBJ2-1	TRBV7-9	15	SSRPPDRPSWVDEQF
TRBJ2-7	TRBV7-9	14	ASSLVGGGKYYEQY
TRBJ2-4	TRBV7-9	14	ASSRGLARAKNIQY
TRBJ2-5	TRBV2	11	ASSNQGYETQY
TRBJ2-7	TRBV28	11	ASGVGGEGEQY
TRBJ2-7	TRBV19	13	ASSMGTGGPYEQY
TRBJ1-4	TRBV6-6	13	ASSRDRGLEEKLF
TRBJ2-7	TRBV28	13	ASSLGRDFSYEQY
TRBJ1-1	TRBV19	13	ASRMTKGRRAEAF
TRBJ1-3	TRBV15	20	ATSRENPGQQKVAMSGNTIY
TRBJ1-5	TRBV27	13	ASSLGAGGDQPQH
TRBJ2-1	TRBV5-4	13	ASSPGGRSSDEQF
TRBJ2-1	TRBV9	15	ASSVVGGLAAHNEQF
TRBJ2-3	TRBV4-1	12	ASSLRTGTDTQY
TRBJ2-2	TRBV5-1	13	ASSLGFRGSGELF
TRBJ2-1	TRBV6-5	13	ASRASGSSYNEQF
TRBJ2-5	TRBV6-5	12	ASSSMDTQETQY
TRBJ2-3	TRBV7-9	13	ASSLGGRATDTQY
TRBJ2-5	TRBV11-1	15	ASSPLYGDSLQETQY
TRBJ2-7	TRBV11-2	17	ASSPAKHLQGRYSYEQY
TRBJ2-1	TRBV6-1	10	ASWAGSNEQF
TRBJ2-5	TRBV4-3	14	ASSQGLAGEGETQY
TRBJ2-3	TRBV28	13	ASSLSRGLGDTQY